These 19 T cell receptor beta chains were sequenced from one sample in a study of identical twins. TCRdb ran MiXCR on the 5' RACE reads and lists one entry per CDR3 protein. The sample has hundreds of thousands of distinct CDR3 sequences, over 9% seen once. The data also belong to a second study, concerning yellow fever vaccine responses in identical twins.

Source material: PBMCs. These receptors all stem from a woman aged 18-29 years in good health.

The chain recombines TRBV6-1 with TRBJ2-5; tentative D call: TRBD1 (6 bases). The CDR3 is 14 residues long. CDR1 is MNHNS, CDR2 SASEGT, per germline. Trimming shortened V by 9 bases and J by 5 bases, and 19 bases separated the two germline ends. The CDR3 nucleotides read TGTGCCAGTTACAGGGCCAGGGCAGGGGAGACCCAGTACTTC. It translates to CASYRARAGETQYF.

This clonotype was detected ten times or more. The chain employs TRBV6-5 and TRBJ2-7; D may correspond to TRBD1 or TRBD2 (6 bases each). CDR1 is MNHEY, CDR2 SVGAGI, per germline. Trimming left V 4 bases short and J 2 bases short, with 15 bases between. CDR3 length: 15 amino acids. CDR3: CASSSYGGVTYEQYV. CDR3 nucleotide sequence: TGTGCCAGCAGTTCTTACGGGGGCGTTACCTACGAGCAGTACGTC.

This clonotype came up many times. In nucleotides, the CDR3 is TGTGCCAGCAGCCGACAGGGGAATCAGCCCCAGCATTTT. It encodes CASSRQGNQPQHF. V is TRBV12-3 or TRBV12-4 and J is TRBJ1-5, with 8 bases matching TRBD1. Trimming at V came to 6 bases and at J to 4 bases, leaving 2 bases not matched to a gene. The CDR3 spans 13 residues.

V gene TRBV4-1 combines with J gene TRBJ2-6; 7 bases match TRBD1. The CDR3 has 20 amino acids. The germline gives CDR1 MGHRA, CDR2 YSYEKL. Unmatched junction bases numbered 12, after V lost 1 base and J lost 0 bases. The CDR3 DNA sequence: TGCGCCAGCAGCCAAGTCCCTATGACAGGGTATCGCTCTGGGGCCAACGTCCTGACTTTC. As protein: CASSQVPMTGYRSGANVLTF.

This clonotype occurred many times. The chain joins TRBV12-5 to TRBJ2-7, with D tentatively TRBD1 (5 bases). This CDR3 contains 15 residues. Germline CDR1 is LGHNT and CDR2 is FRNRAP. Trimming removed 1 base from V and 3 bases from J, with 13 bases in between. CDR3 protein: CASGLGIPGYYEQYF. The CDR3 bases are TGTGCTAGTGGTTTGGGTATCCCAGGGTACTACGAGCAGTACTTC.

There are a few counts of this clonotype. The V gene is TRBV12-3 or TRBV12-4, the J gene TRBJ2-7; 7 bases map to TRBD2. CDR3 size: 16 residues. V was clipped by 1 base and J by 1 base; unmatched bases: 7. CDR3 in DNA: TGTGCCAGCAGTTTAGGTTCCGGGAGGCTATCCTACGAGCAGTACTTC. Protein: CASSLGSGRLSYEQYF.

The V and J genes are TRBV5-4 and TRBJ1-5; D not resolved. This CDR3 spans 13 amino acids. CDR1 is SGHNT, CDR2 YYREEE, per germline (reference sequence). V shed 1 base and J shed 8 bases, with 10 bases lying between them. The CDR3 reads CASSLSRGEPQHF. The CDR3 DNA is TGTGCCAGCAGCTTGAGTCGCGGAGAGCCCCAGCATTTT.

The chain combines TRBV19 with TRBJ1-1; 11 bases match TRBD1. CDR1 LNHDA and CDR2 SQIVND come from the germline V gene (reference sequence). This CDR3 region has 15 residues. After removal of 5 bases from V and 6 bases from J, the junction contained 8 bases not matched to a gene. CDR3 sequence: CASSGQGAGFPEAFF. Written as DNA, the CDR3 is TGTGCCAGTAGTGGACAGGGGGCAGGATTCCCTGAAGCTTTCTTT.

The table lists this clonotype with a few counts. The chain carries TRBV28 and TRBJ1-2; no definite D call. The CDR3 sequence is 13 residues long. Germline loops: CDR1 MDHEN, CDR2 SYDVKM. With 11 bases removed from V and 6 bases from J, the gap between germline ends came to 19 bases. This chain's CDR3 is CALSLQRANGYTF. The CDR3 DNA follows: TGTGCCTTATCTCTGCAGAGGGCGAATGGCTACACCTTC.

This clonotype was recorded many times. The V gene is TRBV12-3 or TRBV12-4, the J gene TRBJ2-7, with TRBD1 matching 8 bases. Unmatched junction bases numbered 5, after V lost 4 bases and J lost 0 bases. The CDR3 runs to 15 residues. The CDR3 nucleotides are TGTGCCAGCAGTTCAAGGACAGGGACCTCCTACGAGCAGTACTTC. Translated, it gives CASSSRTGTSYEQYF.

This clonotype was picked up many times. The CDR3 nucleotides read TGCAGCGTTCTCGGAGGGGGCGCGGACACCGGGGAGCTGTTTTTT. Amino acids: CSVLGGGADTGELFF. The J gene is TRBJ2-2, the V gene TRBV29-1, with D tentatively TRBD1 (7 bases). With 5 bases removed from V and 3 bases from J, the gap between germline ends came to 16 bases. The CDR3 sequence is 15 residues long. CDR1 SQVTM and CDR2 ANQGSEA come from the germline V gene.

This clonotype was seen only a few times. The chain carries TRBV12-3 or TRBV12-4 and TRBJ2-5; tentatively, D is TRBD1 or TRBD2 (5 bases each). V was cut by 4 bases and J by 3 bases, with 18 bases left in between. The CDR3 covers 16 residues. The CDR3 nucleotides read TGTGCCAGCAGTTCGGGCCTCAGGGAGTTAAAAGAGACCCAGTACTTC. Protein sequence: CASSSGLRELKETQYF.

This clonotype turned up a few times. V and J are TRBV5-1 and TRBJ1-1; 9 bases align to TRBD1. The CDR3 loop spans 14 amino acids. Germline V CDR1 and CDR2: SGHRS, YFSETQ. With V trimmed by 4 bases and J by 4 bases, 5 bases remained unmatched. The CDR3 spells CASSTDRGLTEAFF. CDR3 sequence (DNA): TGCGCCAGCAGCACGGACAGGGGTCTCACTGAAGCTTTCTTT. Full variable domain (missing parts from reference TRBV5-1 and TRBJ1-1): KAGVTQTPRYLIKTRGQQVTLSCSPISGHRSVSWYQQTPGQGLQFLFEYFSETQRNKGNFPGRFSGRQFSNSRSEMNVSTLELGDSALYLCASSTDRGLTEAFFGQGTRLTVV.

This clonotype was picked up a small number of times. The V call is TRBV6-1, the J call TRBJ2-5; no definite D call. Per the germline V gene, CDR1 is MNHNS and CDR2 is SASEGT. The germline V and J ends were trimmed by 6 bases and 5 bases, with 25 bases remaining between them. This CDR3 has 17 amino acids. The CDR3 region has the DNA TGTGCCAGCAGCGGAAATAGTTCGTTCAGGCGCCGTGAGACCCAGTACTTC. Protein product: CASSGNSSFRRRETQYF.

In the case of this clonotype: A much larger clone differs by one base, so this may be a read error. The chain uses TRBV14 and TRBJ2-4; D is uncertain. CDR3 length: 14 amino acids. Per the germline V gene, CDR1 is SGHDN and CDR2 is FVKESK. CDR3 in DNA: TGTGCCAGCAGCCGAGGCAAAGGATCAAACATTCACTACTTC. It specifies CASSRGKGSNIHYF.

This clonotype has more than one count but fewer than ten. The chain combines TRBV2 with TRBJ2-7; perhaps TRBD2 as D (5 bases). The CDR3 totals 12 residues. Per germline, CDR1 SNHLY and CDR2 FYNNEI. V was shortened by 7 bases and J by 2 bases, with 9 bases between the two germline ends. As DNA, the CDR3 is TGTGCCAGCACTGGGGAGACCTACGAGCAGTACTTC. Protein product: CASTGETYEQYF.

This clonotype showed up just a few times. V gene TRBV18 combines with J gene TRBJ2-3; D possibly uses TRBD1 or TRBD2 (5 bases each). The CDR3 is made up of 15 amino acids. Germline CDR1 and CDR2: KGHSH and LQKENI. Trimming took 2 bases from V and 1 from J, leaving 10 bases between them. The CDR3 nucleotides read TGTGCCAGCTCACCAATGCAGGGACGCACAGATACGCAGTATTTT. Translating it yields CASSPMQGRTDTQYF.

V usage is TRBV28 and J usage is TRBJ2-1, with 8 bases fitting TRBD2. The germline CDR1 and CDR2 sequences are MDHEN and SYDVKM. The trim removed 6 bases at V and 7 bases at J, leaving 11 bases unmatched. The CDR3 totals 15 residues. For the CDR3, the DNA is TGTGCCAGCAGCCGGATAGCGGGATCAATAAATGAGCAGTTCTTC. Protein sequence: CASSRIAGSINEQFF.

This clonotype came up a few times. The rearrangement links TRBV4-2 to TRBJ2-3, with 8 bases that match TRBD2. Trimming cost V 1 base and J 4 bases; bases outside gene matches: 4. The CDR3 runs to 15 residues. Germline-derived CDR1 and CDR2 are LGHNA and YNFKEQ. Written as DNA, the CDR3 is TGTGCCAGCAGCCAAGCGGGGGGGTCCCCAGATACGCAGTATTTT. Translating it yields CASSQAGGSPDTQYF.